The 20 T cell receptor beta chains reported below all come from one sample, sequenced in a study of technical replicates of blood from a handful of donors. Sequenced by immunoSEQ multiplex PCR; TCRdb stores in-frame clones only, minus some. The sample records some 87,000 clones, nearly 95% being singletons. Sequences were obtained from T cells isolated from PBMCs. The receptors were gathered from a human donor in good health.

The CDR3 protein is CASRVQGNTDTQYF. The CDR3 DNA reads as TGTGCCAGCAGGGTACAGGGGAACACAGATACGCAGTATTTT. The rearrangement links TRBV6-1 to TRBJ2-3; TRBD1 matches 7 bases. Germline V lookup: CDR1 MNHNS, CDR2 SASEGT. Unmatched junction bases numbered 5, after V lost 6 bases and J lost 2 bases. The CDR3 spans 14 residues.

V is TRBV6-1 and J is TRBJ1-2; D might be TRBD1 (5 bases). Germline V CDR1 and CDR2: MNHNS, SASEGT. The CDR3 is 13 residues long. V was trimmed by 5 bases and J by 1 base, leaving 8 bases between them. CDR3 region: CASSRGINYGYTF. CDR3 coding DNA: TGTGCCAGCAGTCGGGGGATTAACTATGGCTACACCTTC.

The rearrangement links TRBV7-2 to TRBJ2-3; D is ambiguous. CDR1 SGHTA and CDR2 FQGNSA come from the germline V gene. V gave up 5 bases and J gave up 6 bases, with 6 bases separating them. The CDR3 has 11 amino acids. In nucleotides, the CDR3 is TGTGCCAGCAGCACTCGTGATACGCAGTATTTT. Protein: CASSTRDTQYF.

The J gene is TRBJ1-1, the V gene TRBV27; D unclear. The germline V and J ends were trimmed by 2 bases and 1 base, with 8 bases remaining between them. CDR1 MNHEY and CDR2 SMNVEV come from the germline V gene (reference sequence). The CDR3 totals 14 residues. The CDR3 here is CASSLSFGNTEAFF. The CDR3 bases are TGTGCCAGCAGTTTAAGTTTCGGGAACACTGAAGCTTTCTTT.

The count of this clone is one. The V gene is TRBV28, the J gene TRBJ2-7; 10 bases are a match to TRBD1. CDR1 and CDR2 (germline): MDHEN, SYDVKM. Losses at the gene ends were 8 bases for V and 6 bases for J; bases not matched to a gene: 10. This CDR3 region has 14 residues. The CDR3 DNA is TGTGCCAGCCAACCGGGACAGGGGACGCGCGAGCAGTACTTC. It codes for CASQPGQGTREQYF.

The chain is built from TRBV9 and TRBJ2-3, with 7 bases lining up with TRBD1. The ends lost 3 bases at V and 3 bases at J; junction bases unmatched: 7. The CDR3 contains 15 residues. Germline V CDR1 and CDR2: SGDLS, YYNGEE. The CDR3 DNA sequence: TGTGCCAGCAGCGGGGAGACAGGGATGACAGATACGCAGTATTTT. It encodes CASSGETGMTDTQYF.

The rearrangement joins TRBV29-1 to TRBJ2-5; D perhaps matches TRBD2 (5 bases). This CDR3 is built from 11 residues. V was shortened by 6 bases and J by 1 base, with 6 bases between the two germline ends. Germline V gene data show CDR1 as SQVTM and CDR2 as ANQGSEA. CDR3 residues: CSVEVQETQYF. The CDR3 region has the DNA TGCAGCGTGGAGGTCCAAGAGACCCAGTACTTC. The entire variable domain, with the rest obtained from reference TRBV29-1 and TRBJ2-5, is as follows: SAVISQKPSRDICQRGTSLTIQCQVDSQVTMMFWYRQQPGQSLTLIATANQGSEATYESGFVIDKFPISRPNLTFSTLTVSNMSPEDSSIYLCSVEVQETQYFGPGTRLLVL.

The chain combines TRBV7-3 with TRBJ1-1; 9 bases map to TRBD1. The CDR3 contains 16 residues. The germline CDR1 and CDR2 sequences are SGHTA and FQGTGA. Losses at the gene ends were 3 bases for V and 1 base for J; bases not matched to a gene: 6. CDR3 amino acids: CASSLGQGFGNTEAFF. Written as DNA, the CDR3 is TGTGCCAGCAGCTTGGGACAGGGCTTTGGGAACACTGAAGCTTTCTTT.

The genes are TRBV30 and TRBJ2-7; 10 nucleotides agree with TRBD2. The length of the CDR3 is 14 residues. Per the germline V gene, CDR1 is GTSNPN and CDR2 is SVGIG (reference sequence). V lost 4 bases to trimming and J lost 3 bases; unmatched junction nucleotides: 6. The CDR3 protein is CAWTGSGRYYEQYF. The CDR3 DNA is TGTGCCTGGACGGGTAGCGGGAGGTACTACGAGCAGTACTTC.

The CDR3 DNA reads TGTGCCAGCTCACCGAGGAGCGTATCCTACGAGCAGTACTTC. This translates into CASSPRSVSYEQYF. The gene calls are TRBV18 and TRBJ2-7; D ambiguous. CDR1 is KGHSH and CDR2 is LQKENI in the germline V gene. CDR3 size: 14 residues. Trimming left V 3 bases short and J 1 base short, with 10 bases between. Using reference TRBV18 and TRBJ2-7 for the parts outside the CDR3, the full variable domain is NAGVMQNPRHLVRRRGQEARLRCSPMKGHSHVYWYRQLPEEGLKFMVYLQKENIIDESGMPKERFSAEFPKEGPSILRIQQVVRGDSAAYFCASSPRSVSYEQYFGPGTRLTVT.

V gene TRBV6-6 combines with J gene TRBJ2-1; the D is unclear. Germline V gives CDR1 MNHNY, CDR2 SVGAGI (reference sequence). Trimming took off 10 bases at V and 6 bases at J, with 10 bases between the two ends. This CDR3 is 11 amino acids long. This CDR3 reads CAISTANEQFF. The CDR3 region has the DNA TGTGCCATTTCTACTGCCAATGAGCAGTTCTTC.

The rearrangement joins TRBV7-8 to TRBJ1-4; TRBD1 is a possible D gene (6 bases). Per the germline V gene, CDR1 is SGHVS and CDR2 is FQNEAQ. Between the trimmed V and J ends, which lost 4 bases and 4 bases, there was a span of 13 bases. CDR3 size: 15 residues. CDR3 bases: TGTGCCAGCAGCTCTCGACAGGCCGGTAATGAAAAACTGTTTTTT. Amino acid sequence: CASSSRQAGNEKLFF.

The CDR3 loop reads CASSPSGTEQYF. The DNA of the CDR3 is TGTGCCAGCAGCCCTAGCGGGACCGAGCAGTACTTC. The chain couples TRBV13 to TRBJ2-7, with 9 nucleotides matching TRBD2. CDR1 is PRHDT, CDR2 FYEKMQ, per germline (reference sequence). V shed 5 bases and J 6 bases; nucleotides not matched to a gene: 2. CDR3 length equals 12 residues.

V is TRBV6-4 and J is TRBJ2-3; D uncertain. The V gene's germline CDR1 is MRHNA and CDR2 SNTAGT. The CDR3 loop spans 14 amino acids. V gave up 4 bases and J gave up 3 bases, with 11 bases separating them. CDR3 DNA sequence: TGTGCCAGCAGTGTGAGCTCCTTTACAGATACGCAGTATTTT. It codes for CASSVSSFTDTQYF.

CDR3 coding DNA: TGCGCCAGCAGCCCCCAACTGGGGCTCAGCAATCAGCCCCAGCATTTT. This translates into CASSPQLGLSNQPQHF. The chain couples TRBV4-1 to TRBJ1-5; D may be TRBD1 (5 bases). Germline loops: CDR1 MGHRA, CDR2 YSYEKL. The CDR3 contains 16 residues. Trimming pared 4 bases from V and 1 base from J, leaving 14 bases between.

The V call is TRBV5-5, the J call TRBJ2-7, with 7 bases matching TRBD1. From germline, CDR1 is SGHKS and CDR2 YYEKEE (reference sequence). Trimming at V came to 2 bases and at J to 1 base, leaving 3 bases not matched to a gene. The CDR3 has 14 residues. Written as DNA, the CDR3 is TGTGCCAGCAGCTTAGGACAGGCTTCCTACGAGCAGTACTTC. Protein sequence: CASSLGQASYEQYF.

The chain links TRBV7-9 to TRBJ2-7, with D possibly being TRBD2 (7 bases). Germline values: CDR1 SEHNR, CDR2 FQNEAQ (reference sequence). The CDR3 loop spans 14 amino acids. V was pared by 11 bases and J by 3 bases, with 20 bases between. The CDR3 loop is CAGEVGGAGYEQYF. CDR3 nucleotides: TGTGCCGGCGAAGTGGGGGGGGCAGGCTACGAGCAGTACTTC.

This chain uses TRBV27 with TRBJ2-2; 7 bases fit TRBD2. V lost 3 bases, J lost 5 bases, and 6 bases stayed unmatched. The CDR3 runs 15 residues. CDR1 is MNHEY, CDR2 SMNVEV, per germline (reference sequence). CDR3 bases: TGTGCCAGCAGTTTTATAGGGGAGGGAACCGGGGAGCTGTTTTTT. Protein sequence: CASSFIGEGTGELFF.

The chain carries TRBV19 and TRBJ1-4; the match to TRBD1 covers 7 bases. The V segment lost 8 bases and the J segment 5 bases; nucleotides outside the gene matches: 5. Germline CDR1 reads LNHDA; CDR2 reads SQIVND (reference sequence). The CDR3 is 13 amino acids. In DNA form, the CDR3 reads TGTGCCAGTCGACAGGGCGCAAATGAAAAACTGTTTTTT. It translates to CASRQGANEKLFF.

The V gene is TRBV6-1, the J gene TRBJ2-1, with 9 bases fitting TRBD1. The CDR3 totals 14 residues. Germline CDR1 is MNHNS and CDR2 is SASEGT. V was clipped by 7 bases and J by 3 bases; unmatched bases: 4. CDR3 coding DNA: TGTGCCAGCATGTTGGGACAGGGCTACAATGAGCAGTTCTTC. Its translation is CASMLGQGYNEQFF.